The entry below gives a single TCR beta chain sequence along with its context. This table comes from immunoSEQ multiplex PCR, and its TCRdb copy is limited to in-frame clones, with some not included. This sample has 40,000 or so clones; approximately 84% occur once, and the top ten carry roughly 6%. Treatment: randomized to nivolumab then ipilimumab (arm A) or the reverse (arm B). DNA-damaging chemotherapy had not been given to any patient beforehand. PBMC sorting kept live CD3+CD8+ cells without CD19 or CD56. This entry is derived from a study of sequential checkpoint blockade in melanoma. Whole-study context: Patients were randomized 1:1 to nivolumab-then-ipilimumab or ipilimumab-then-nivolumab first-line. Both treatment sequences were followed by maintenance nivolumab.

V was clipped by 5 bases and J by 1 base, with 14 bases between them. The CDR3 is made up of 16 amino acids. Germline CDR1 and CDR2: SGHVS and FNYEAQ. Sequencing was performed on CD8+ T cells sorted from blood (inferred from file names), taken from a patient given nivolumab and ipilimumab in sequence. This sequence was found in a human donor with melanoma. V usage is TRBV7-6 and J usage is TRBJ2-2; D is ambiguous. CDR3 residues: CASSILSNGNTGELFF. CDR3 coding DNA: TGTGCCAGCAGCATTCTGTCAAACGGGAACACCGGGGAGCTGTTTTTT. Combining the CDR3 with reference TRBV7-6 and TRBJ2-2 gives the whole variable domain GAGVSQSPRYKVTKRGQDVALRCDPISGHVSLYWYRQALGQGPEFLTYFNYEAQQDKSGLPNDRFSAERPEGSISTLTIQRTEQRDSAMYRCASSILSNGNTGELFFGEGSRLTVL.